This TCR beta chain was documented in a study of CD8+CD57+ T cells in acquired aplastic anemia. Study-wide background: CD4+ and CD8+ cells, once sorted, gave DNA averaging 3.2 ug.

Template material for TCR beta VDJ and CDR3 profiling consisted of genomic DNA. TCRdb ran MiXCR on the reads and lists one entry per CDR3 protein. The data show approximately 190,000 distinct CDR3 sequences, 55% to 70% seen once. Study-level points and caveats: Patients and controls were found to share about 31 CD8+ CDR3 sequences.

A remark on this clonotype: The target antigen is unknown.

The CDR3 totals 11 residues. The V end was cut by 5 bases, the J end by 13 bases, with 9 bases between. Germline V gene sequence: CDR1 MNHNY, CDR2 SVGAGI (reference sequence). This clonotype was sampled from a human donor with severe aplastic anemia or a healthy control (not recorded which). The specimen sequenced was sorted CD4+, CD8+, or CD8+CD57+ T cells (not recorded which) from PBMCs. The chain carries TRBV6-6 and TRBJ1-6; D not certain. This CDR3 is CASSGGVPLHF. The CDR3 nucleotides are TGTGCCAGCAGTGGCGGGGTCCCCCTCCACTTT.